Described below is a single T cell receptor beta chain sequence and its context. Its antigen is not known. These data belong to a study of Ad26.COV2.S vaccination and SARS-CoV-2 variants. On the study more broadly: The authors gave Ad26.COV2.S intramuscularly, either once or twice 56 days apart. Study-level findings and limits: Quantification of TCR breadth and depth may have yielded underestimates of total T cell responses. Substantial breadth was reported for post-vaccination spike-specific CD8+ and CD4+ T cells.

The CDR3 length is 14 residues. The germline gives CDR1 SEHNR, CDR2 FQNEAQ (reference sequence). Trimming removed 5 bases from V and 2 bases from J, with 12 bases in between. Treatment in this sample: about 20 received Ad26.COV2.S at low or high dose, single or two shots; 5 received placebo; per-sample allocation not given. On day 63 after the first injection, vaccine and placebo recipients gave samples. Based in Boston, the donor was an adult of 18-55 years. The assay was immunoSEQ multiplex PCR, and TCRdb's table has in-frame clones only and misses some. The sample shows roughly 390,000 clones, 75% to 90% of them seen only once.

This material consisted of peripheral blood, taken in a trial of Ad26.COV2.S vaccine versus placebo. This TCR was sampled from a person between 18 and 60 years old who received the Ad26.COV2.S COVID-19 vaccine or a placebo. The genes are TRBV7-9 and TRBJ2-5; D possibly matches TRBD1 or TRBD2 (5 bases each). The DNA for the CDR3 is TGTGCCAGCAGCCCCGGGACCGCGCAAGAGACCCAGTACTTC. This codes for CASSPGTAQETQYF.